This is a list of T cell receptor beta chains from one sample in a study of cytomegalovirus exposure and HLA in healthy donors. This table comes from immunoSEQ multiplex PCR, and its TCRdb copy is limited to in-frame clones, with some not included. This table has over 200,000 clones, 80% to 90% appearing once. Sequencing used PBMCs. The source is a woman under 30 in good health and CMV-seronegative. Each CDR3 is given with its conserved first and last residue. D genes are given only for firm matches. Only some rows state a clone size, as once, few, many or a class for expanded clones.

.,TRBD1,TRBV30,TRBJ1-1,TGTGCCTGGGTCGGGACAGTCGGGCACACTGAAGCTTTCTTT,CAWVGTVGHTEAFF
.,.,TRBV5-1,TRBJ2-5,TGCGCCAGCAGCTTGGGACAGGTTGGGGCAGAGACCCAGTACTTC,CASSLGQVGAETQYF
.,.,TRBV5-1,TRBJ1-1,TGCGCCAGCAGCCCGAATATCAGGCAGATGAACACTGAAGCTTTCTTT,CASSPNIRQMNTEAFF
.,TRBD2,TRBV4-1,TRBJ2-7,TGCGCCAGCAGCCAAGATAGCGGGGGGCTCTACGAGCAGTACTTC,CASSQDSGGLYEQYF
.,TRBD2,TRBV19,TRBJ2-7,TGTGCCAGTAGTAGCTCCGGGACTAGCGGTTTCTACGAGCAGTACTTC,CASSSSGTSGFYEQYF
.,.,TRBV29-1,TRBJ2-3,TGCAGCGTTGTCGGACTTAACACAGATACGCAGTATTTT,CSVVGLNTDTQYF
.,TRBD2,TRBV11-2,TRBJ2-1,TGTGCCAGCAGCTTAGAGGGTTTTGGCGGGAGCTTTATCTATGAGCAGTTCTTC,CASSLEGFGGSFIYEQFF
.,.,TRBV2,TRBJ1-5,TGTGCCAGCAGTGAAGACGGGGTGCCTAGCAATCAGCCCCAGCATTTT,CASSEDGVPSNQPQHF
.,.,TRBV4-1,TRBJ1-1,TGCGCCAGCAGCCCAAATGAGGGGAACACTGAAGCTTTCTTT,CASSPNEGNTEAFF
once,.,TRBV6-1,TRBJ2-7,TGTGCCAGCGGGGCCGACCCGGAACCCTACGAGCAGTACTTC,CASGADPEPYEQYF
.,.,TRBV19,TRBJ1-1,TGTGCCAGTAGCGTTCCCCCCTCGGAGGGAACGAGCGCTGAAGCTTTCTTT,CASSVPPSEGTSAEAFF
.,TRBD1,TRBV27,TRBJ1-1,TGTGCCAGCAGTCTCACCGGACAGGGATTGGTTGAAGCTTTCTTT,CASSLTGQGLVEAFF
few,TRBD1,TRBV2,TRBJ1-4,TGTGCCAGCATAGTCCAGGACAGGGGTGAAAAACTGTTTTTT,CASIVQDRGEKLFF
.,.,TRBV5-6,TRBJ2-7,TGTGCCAGCAGCTTTGGATCGGGGTACTACGAGCAGTACTTC,CASSFGSGYYEQYF
.,TRBD2,TRBV5-4,TRBJ2-7,TGTGCCAGCAGCTCCTCTAGCGGGAGTCAATACGAGCAGTACTTC,CASSSSSGSQYEQYF
.,.,TRBV6-1,TRBJ2-1,TGTGCCAGCAGTGAGGCAGACTCCTACAATGAGCAGTTCTTC,CASSEADSYNEQFF
.,TRBD2,TRBV28,TRBJ2-1,TGTGCCATCCGGGGTGCTAGCGGGAGGAATGAGCAGTTCTTC,CAIRGASGRNEQFF
.,TRBD1,TRBV5-4,TRBJ1-5,TGTGCCAGCAGCTTTGGGACAGGAGTCAATCAGCCCCAGCATTTT,CASSFGTGVNQPQHF
few,.,TRBV28,TRBJ1-5,TGTGCCAGCAGTTCCGTCCGGACAATAAGCAATCAGCCCCAGCATTTT,CASSSVRTISNQPQHF
.,.,TRBV28,TRBJ1-5,TGTGCCAGCAGTTTATATTCCCATGCGGGCTATAGCAATCAGCCCCAGCATTTT,CASSLYSHAGYSNQPQHF
.,.,TRBV5-6,TRBJ1-1,TGTGCCAGCAGCTCGGGGCCGGGGGGGAAAACTGAAGCTTTCTTT,CASSSGPGGKTEAFF
.,TRBD2,TRBV13,TRBJ2-1,TGTGCCAGCAGCTTAGAACCTAGCGGGGGGAATGAGCAGTTCTTC,CASSLEPSGGNEQFF
.,TRBD1,TRBV9,TRBJ2-1,TGTGCCAGCAGCACGGGACAGGGTGATGAGCAGTTCTTC,CASSTGQGDEQFF
.,.,TRBV14,TRBJ2-1,TGTGCCAGCAGCCCCCCGGGGAGCTCCTACAATGAGCAGTTCTTC,CASSPPGSSYNEQFF
.,.,TRBV27,TRBJ2-5,TGTGCCAGCAGTTCTCAGGGGGAGACCCAGTACTTC,CASSSQGETQYF
.,TRBD1,TRBV9,TRBJ2-1,TGTGCCAGCAGCGGGCCGGGACAGGAGTACAATGAGCAGTTCTTC,CASSGPGQEYNEQFF
few,.,TRBV7-9,TRBJ1-2,TGTGCCAGCCGAACAGTCTATGGCTACACCTTC,CASRTVYGYTF
.,TRBD1,TRBV5-1,TRBJ1-2,TGCGCCAGCAGCCCTAGCATTAGGACAGGGCGAGGCTACACCTTC,CASSPSIRTGRGYTF
.,.,TRBV7-6,TRBJ2-3,TGTGCCAGCAGCCCACAGGACCCTAGCACAGATACGCAGTATTTT,CASSPQDPSTDTQYF
.,.,TRBV19,TRBJ1-2,TGTGCCAGTACTTTGATCCGGGAAACGAACTTAAATGGCTACACCTTC,CASTLIRETNLNGYTF
.,TRBD2,TRBV2,TRBJ2-1,TGTGCCAGCAGTGAATCACTAGCGGGAGTGGGCTACAATGAGCAGTTCTTC,CASSESLAGVGYNEQFF
once,TRBD1,TRBV27,TRBJ2-2,TGTGCCAGCAGTGGATGGGGACAGGGGAACACCGGGGAGCTGTTTTTT,CASSGWGQGNTGELFF
.,TRBD1,TRBV28,TRBJ1-3,TGTGCCAGCAGCCTCTACAGGGGAGCCTCGGGAAACACCATATATTTT,CASSLYRGASGNTIYF
.,.,TRBV5-1,TRBJ2-1,TGCGCCAGCAGCCAATCTGCCGGTGACTCGTTCTACAATGAGCAGTTCTTC,CASSQSAGDSFYNEQFF
.,TRBD1,TRBV19,TRBJ2-7,TGTGCCAGTAAGGGACAGGGTACCTACGAGCAGTACTTC,CASKGQGTYEQYF
.,TRBD1,TRBV13,TRBJ2-7,TGTGCCAGCAGCTTCCGGGACAGTCACTCCTACGAGCAGTACTTC,CASSFRDSHSYEQYF
.,TRBD2,TRBV6-1,TRBJ2-3,TGTGCCAGCAGCGCAAATCTAGCGGGAACGGATACGCAGTATTTT,CASSANLAGTDTQYF
.,.,TRBV11-2,TRBJ2-1,TGTGCCAGCAGCCCGTACTCCGAATCAAGCTCCTACAATGAGCAGTTCTTC,CASSPYSESSSYNEQFF
.,.,TRBV29-1,TRBJ1-1,TGCAGCGTTGAAGATCTTGCCAGGGACACTGAAGCTTTCTTT,CSVEDLARDTEAFF
once,.,TRBV6-5,TRBJ2-1,TGTGCCAGCAGTGGAGGCCGTAATGAGCAGTTCTTC,CASSGGRNEQFF
.,TRBD2,TRBV5-1,TRBJ2-1,TGCGCCAGCAGCTTGGGACTAGCGGGAATTGGCAATGAGCAGTTCTTC,CASSLGLAGIGNEQFF
.,TRBD1,TRBV2,TRBJ2-1,TGTGCCAGCAGTGAAGGACAGGGGGTTTACAATGAGCAGTTCTTC,CASSEGQGVYNEQFF
.,.,TRBV7-9,TRBJ2-1,TGTGCCAGCACTTCGGGGTTTTCCAATGAGCAGTTCTTC,CASTSGFSNEQFF
.,TRBD1,TRBV7-2,TRBJ2-1,TGTGCCAGCAGCCTAGACAGGGAGGAGCAGTTCTTC,CASSLDREEQFF
.,.,TRBV15,TRBJ2-1,TGTGCCACCAGCAGACCCGGTTATTCCTACAATGAGCAGTTCTTC,CATSRPGYSYNEQFF
.,.,TRBV28,TRBJ2-6,TGTGCCAGCAGTTTCCTGGGGAGCTCTGGGGCCAACGTCCTGACTTTC,CASSFLGSSGANVLTF
.,TRBD2,TRBV6-1,TRBJ2-1,TGTGCCAGCAGCGATAGCGGGAGTAGGGCTGAGCAGTTCTTC,CASSDSGSRAEQFF
.,TRBD1,TRBV5-1,TRBJ2-7,TGCGCCAGCAAGCCGGGACAGGGGGCCTCCGAGCAGTACTTC,CASKPGQGASEQYF
.,TRBD2,TRBV15,TRBJ2-3,TGTGCCACCAGCAGAGATGGGCCGGGAGGGCAGACAGATACGCAGTATTTT,CATSRDGPGGQTDTQYF
.,.,TRBV19,TRBJ2-1,TGTGCCAGTAGTAATCGGGTGGACTACAATGAGCAGTTCTTC,CASSNRVDYNEQFF
.,.,TRBV27,TRBJ2-1,TGTGCCAGCAGAAGGACAGCCCACTCCTACAATGAGCAGTTCTTC,CASRRTAHSYNEQFF
.,TRBD1,TRBV9,TRBJ2-5,TGTGCCAGCAGCTTGCGAGGGACAGGGTTAGAGACCCAGTACTTC,CASSLRGTGLETQYF
few,.,TRBV4-1,TRBJ1-1,TGCGCCAGCAGCCAAGTCTGGGAGGGAAACACTGAAGCTTTCTTT,CASSQVWEGNTEAFF
.,.,TRBV28,TRBJ1-1,TGTGCCAGCAGCCCTGGCGGGCGGATGAACACTGAAGCTTTCTTT,CASSPGGRMNTEAFF
.,.,TRBV6-1,TRBJ2-7,TGTGCCAGCAGTGACCCGGGACAGTACTTC,CASSDPGQYF
few,TRBD1,TRBV6-6,TRBJ1-5,TGTGCCAGCAGCAGCACCGGGACAGGGAATCAGCCCCAGCATTTT,CASSSTGTGNQPQHF
.,.,TRBV30,TRBJ2-1,TGTGCCTGGAGTGTAAACCGGGGAGGTTGGCAGTTCTTC,CAWSVNRGGWQFF
.,.,TRBV5-6,TRBJ2-7,TGTGCCAGCAGCCCCAGGGTGCTGCCCTACGAGCAGTACTTC,CASSPRVLPYEQYF
once,.,TRBV28,TRBJ2-7,TGTGCCAGCGCGGGCAAAACTTACGAGCAGTACTTC,CASAGKTYEQYF
.,.,TRBV30,TRBJ1-4,TGTGCCTGGAGCCCGGGGACTTGGCGGGGTGAAAAACTGTTTTTT,CAWSPGTWRGEKLFF